This T cell receptor beta chain is drawn from a study of blood T cell repertoires in COVID-19. Germline loops: CDR1 LGHDT, CDR2 YNNKEL (reference sequence). The CDR3 runs to 16 residues. Deletions cut 1 base from V and 3 bases from J, with 15 bases between. Measured with immunoSEQ multiplex PCR; TCRdb has only the in-frame clones, and not every one. The data contain about 380,000 clones, about four fifths of them singletons. The TCR comes from a human donor with acute or convalescent COVID-19. The donor label of this sample is uncertain. This rearrangement joins TRBV3-1 (or the pseudogene TRBV3-2) to TRBJ1-1, with a possible D match to TRBD1 (5 bases). The specimen sequenced was peripheral blood. The CDR3, as DNA: TGTGCCAGCAGCCAAGCCCGGGGGGTTCGGGACACTGAAGCTTTCTTT. Protein sequence: CASSQARGVRDTEAFF.